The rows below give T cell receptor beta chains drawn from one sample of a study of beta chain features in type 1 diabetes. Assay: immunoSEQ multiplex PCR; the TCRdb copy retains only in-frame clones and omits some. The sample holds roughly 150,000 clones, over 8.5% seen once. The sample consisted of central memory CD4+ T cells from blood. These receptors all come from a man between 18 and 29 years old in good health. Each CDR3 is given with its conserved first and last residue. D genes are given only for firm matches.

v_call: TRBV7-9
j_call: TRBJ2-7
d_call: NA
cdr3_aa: CASSLDNSEQYF

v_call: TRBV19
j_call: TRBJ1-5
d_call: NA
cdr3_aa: CASLTKSGGIGNQPQHF

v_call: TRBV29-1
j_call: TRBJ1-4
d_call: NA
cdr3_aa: CSVGNHEKLFF

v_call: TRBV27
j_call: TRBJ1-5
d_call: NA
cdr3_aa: CASSSSFQPQHF

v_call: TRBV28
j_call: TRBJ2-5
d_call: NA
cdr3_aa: CASSPDRSLETQYF

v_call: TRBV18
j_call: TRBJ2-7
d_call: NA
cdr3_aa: CASSPLTGSYEQYF

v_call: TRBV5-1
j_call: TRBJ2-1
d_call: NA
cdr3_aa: CASSSGLTDEQFF

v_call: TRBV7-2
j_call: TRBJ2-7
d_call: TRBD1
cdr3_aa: CASSLQGAREQYF

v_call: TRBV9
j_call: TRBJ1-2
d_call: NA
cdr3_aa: CASSVGRTAGEGYTF

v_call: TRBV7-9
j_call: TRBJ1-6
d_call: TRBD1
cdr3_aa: CASSLQGTGASPLHF

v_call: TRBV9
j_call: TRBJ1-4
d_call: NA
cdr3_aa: CASSVESKTNEKLFF

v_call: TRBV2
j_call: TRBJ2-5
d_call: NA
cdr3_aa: CASFGKQETQYF

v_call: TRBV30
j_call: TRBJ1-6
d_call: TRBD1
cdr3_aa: CAWASSETGNSPLHF

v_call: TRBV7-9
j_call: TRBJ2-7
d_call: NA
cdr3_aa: CASSRGDMTSYEQYF

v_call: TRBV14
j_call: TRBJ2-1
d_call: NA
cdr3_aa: CASSQVSGGRKSSYNEQFF

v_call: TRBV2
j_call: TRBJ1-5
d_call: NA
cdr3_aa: CASLAGRLGPQHF

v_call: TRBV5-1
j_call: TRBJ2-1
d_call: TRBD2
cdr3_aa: CASIGTSGRAANEQFF

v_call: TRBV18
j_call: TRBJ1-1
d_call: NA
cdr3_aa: CASSPRTDNTEAFF

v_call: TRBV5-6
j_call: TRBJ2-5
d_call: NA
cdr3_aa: CASSLHKETQYF

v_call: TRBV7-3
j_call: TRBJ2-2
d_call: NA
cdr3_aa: CASSPTTGRTGELFF

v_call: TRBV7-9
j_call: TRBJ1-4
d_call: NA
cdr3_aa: CASSLALEAQGNEKLFF

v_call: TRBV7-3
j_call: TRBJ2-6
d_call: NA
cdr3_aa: CASSATGSGANVLTF

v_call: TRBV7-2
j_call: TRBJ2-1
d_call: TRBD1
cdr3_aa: CASSFQGAREQFF

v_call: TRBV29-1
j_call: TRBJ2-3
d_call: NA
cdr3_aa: CSVESSNTDTQYF

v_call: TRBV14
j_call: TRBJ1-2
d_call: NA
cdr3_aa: CASSQSGAGYGYTF

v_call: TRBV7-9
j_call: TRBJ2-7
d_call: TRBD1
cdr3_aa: CASTPTGGTGGHEQYF

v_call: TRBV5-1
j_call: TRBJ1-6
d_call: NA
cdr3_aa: CASSLWGYNSPLHF

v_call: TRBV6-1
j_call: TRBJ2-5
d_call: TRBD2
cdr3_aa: CATGLAGARETQYF

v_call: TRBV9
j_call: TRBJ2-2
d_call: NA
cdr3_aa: CASSVRSTGELFF

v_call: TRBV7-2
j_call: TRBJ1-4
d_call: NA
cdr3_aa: CASSLGGGSNEKLFF

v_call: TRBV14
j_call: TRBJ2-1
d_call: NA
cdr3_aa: CASSQGRSGAAEQFF

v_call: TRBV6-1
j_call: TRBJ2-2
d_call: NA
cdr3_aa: CASSDPNTGELFF

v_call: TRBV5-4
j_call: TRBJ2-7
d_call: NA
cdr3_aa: CASSPWGSFEQYF

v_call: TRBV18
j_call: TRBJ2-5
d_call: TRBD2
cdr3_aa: CASSPGAGDEETQYF

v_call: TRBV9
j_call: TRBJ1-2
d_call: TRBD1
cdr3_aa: CASNRDRGDGYTF

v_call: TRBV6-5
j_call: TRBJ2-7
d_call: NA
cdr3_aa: CASSTRGVSYEQYF

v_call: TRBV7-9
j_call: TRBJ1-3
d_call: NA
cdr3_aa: CASSHLGSGNTIYF